This is a list of T cell receptor beta chains from one sample in a study of memory CD4+ T cells and cytomegalovirus serostatus. Profiling relied on immunoSEQ multiplex PCR, and the TCRdb table lists in-frame clones only, not all of them. The table records about 52,000 clones, around 80% of them present only once. Material: memory CD4+ T cells from blood. Every receptor here comes from an adult in good health and CMV-seropositive. The CDR3 runs from the conserved cysteine through the conserved F or W. A D gene is named only where the DNA matches it firmly. The size of a clone is reported for some rows only, either as once, few or many, or as a class for expanded clones.

-	-	TRBV28	TRBJ2-7	CGPSLRASYEQYF	TGTGGGCCCTCGCTCCGAGCCTCCTACGAGCAGTACTTC
TRBD2	-	TRBV9	TRBJ2-3	CASSVVRESRQYF	TGTGCCAGCAGCGTAGTGCGGGAGTCAAGGCAGTATTTT
TRBD1	-	TRBV2	TRBJ1-2	CASRPTGPGYTF	TGTGCCAGCAGGCCGACAGGGCCCGGCTACACCTTC
-	-	TRBV29-1	TRBJ2-5	CSASPRGETQYF	TGCAGCGCCTCACCCCGAGGAGAGACCCAGTACTTC
-	-	TRBV5-1	TRBJ1-2	CASSSSGTTYGYTF	TGCGCCAGCAGCTCAAGCGGGACGACCTATGGCTACACCTTC
TRBD2	-	TRBV5-3	TRBJ2-5	CARSSGGVAPILETQYF	TGTGCCAGAAGCTCCGGGGGGGTAGCGCCCATTTTAGAGACCCAGTACTTC
-	-	TRBV7-9	TRBJ2-2	CASSLMVGFAGELFF	TGTGCCAGCAGCTTAATGGTGGGGTTCGCCGGGGAGCTGTTTTTT
-	-	TRBV2	TRBJ2-7	CASSGRNQRSEQYF	TGTGCCAGCAGTGGGCGCAATCAGCGGAGCGAGCAGTACTTC
TRBD2	-	TRBV9	TRBJ2-3	CASSVEPSGGATDTQYF	TGTGCCAGCAGCGTAGAACCTAGCGGGGGGGCCACAGATACGCAGTATTTT
-	-	TRBV7-6	TRBJ2-3	CASSLGVGQGSTDTQYF	TGTGCCAGCAGCTTAGGGGTAGGGCAGGGAAGCACAGATACGCAGTATTTT
-	once	TRBV9	TRBJ2-7	CASSSGTLSSYEQYF	TGTGCCAGCAGCTCCGGGACTCTCAGCTCCTACGAGCAGTACTTC
-	-	TRBV7-6	TRBJ2-1	CASSSLQGFSYNEQFF	TGTGCCAGCAGCTCTCTTCAGGGGTTTTCCTACAATGAGCAGTTCTTC
TRBD1	-	TRBV9	TRBJ1-2	CASSAEGAAPHYGYTF	TGTGCCAGCAGCGCCGAGGGGGCCGCACCCCACTATGGCTACACCTTC
-	-	TRBV7-8	TRBJ2-5	CASSGNSQETQYF	TGTGCCAGCAGCGGGAACAGCCAAGAGACCCAGTACTTC
-	-	TRBV6-1	TRBJ1-1	CASSRVKDTEAFF	TGTGCCAGCAGCAGGGTTAAGGACACTGAAGCTTTCTTT
TRBD2	once	TRBV18	TRBJ2-1	CASSPTLAGGTYNEQFF	TGTGCCAGCTCACCTACACTAGCGGGGGGGACCTACAATGAGCAGTTCTTC
-	-	TRBV30	TRBJ1-1	CAWSGNSRGRYMNTEAFF	TGTGCCTGGAGTGGTAATTCGCGCGGCAGATACATGAACACTGAAGCTTTCTTT
-	medium-sized	TRBV5-6	TRBJ1-3	CASSLDFGGANTIYF	TGTGCCAGCAGCTTGGATTTTGGAGGGGCAAACACCATATATTTT
-	once	TRBV9	TRBJ1-5	CASSVGTINQPQHF	TGTGCCAGCAGCGTAGGGACTATAAATCAGCCCCAGCATTTT
TRBD1	-	TRBV7-2	TRBJ1-2	CASSSRGGGAGYGYTF	TGTGCCAGCAGCTCGAGAGGAGGGGGCGCAGGCTATGGCTACACCTTC
TRBD1	-	TRBV7-9	TRBJ1-2	CASRQGSEGYTF	TGTGCCAGCAGACAGGGGTCGGAGGGCTACACCTTC
-	-	TRBV6-6	TRBJ1-5	CASRGANQPQHF	TGTGCCAGCCGAGGGGCAAATCAGCCCCAGCATTTT
-	-	TRBV30	TRBJ2-5	CAWSVLFGTQYF	TGTGCCTGGAGTGTACTATTCGGGACTCAGTACTTC
-	once	TRBV7-2	TRBJ2-3	CASSLVATRTDTQYF	TGTGCCAGCAGCTTAGTGGCCACCCGCACAGATACGCAGTATTTT
-	-	TRBV11-2	TRBJ2-5	CASSLEGRGETQYF	TGTGCCAGCAGCTTAGAGGGTAGGGGAGAGACCCAGTACTTC
TRBD2	-	TRBV4-3	TRBJ2-3	CASSQDIKGLAGATQYF	TGCGCCAGCAGCCAAGACATCAAGGGGCTAGCGGGGGCTACGCAGTATTTT
-	-	TRBV4-2	TRBJ2-1	CASSPGGLRDEQFF	TGTGCCAGCAGCCCAGGGGGGCTACGGGATGAGCAGTTCTTC
-	-	TRBV7-2	TRBJ1-2	CASSPRVGYGYTF	TGTGCCAGCAGCCCCCGGGTTGGCTATGGCTACACCTTC
TRBD1	-	TRBV7-3	TRBJ2-7	CASKVGQASSYEQYF	TGTGCCAGCAAGGTAGGACAGGCAAGCTCCTACGAGCAGTACTTC
TRBD2	-	TRBV19	TRBJ2-3	CASAGQAGNTDTQYF	TGTGCCAGTGCGGGGCAAGCGGGAAACACAGATACGCAGTATTTT
-	-	TRBV27	TRBJ1-6	CASRLQSGANSPLHF	TGTGCCAGCAGGTTACAATCAGGGGCTAATTCACCCCTCCACTTT
TRBD1	-	TRBV6-1	TRBJ2-1	CASSVRDRTNEQFF	TGTGCCAGCAGTGTTAGGGACAGAACCAATGAGCAGTTCTTC
TRBD2	-	TRBV27	TRBJ2-5	CASSGLAGTQETQYF	TGTGCCAGCTCTGGACTAGCGGGAACCCAAGAGACCCAGTACTTC
-	-	TRBV10-2	TRBJ1-1	CASSAMNTEAFF	TGCGCCAGCAGTGCTATGAACACTGAAGCTTTCTTT
-	-	TRBV7-2	TRBJ1-1	CASSPRGEGYTEAFF	TGTGCCAGCAGCCCACGGGGCGAGGGGTACACTGAAGCTTTCTTT
-	-	TRBV5-4	TRBJ2-7	CASSLYGSDEQYF	TGTGCCAGCAGCTTGTACGGGAGTGACGAGCAGTACTTC
-	-	TRBV6-1	TRBJ2-2	CASKSRVNTGELFF	TGTGCCAGCAAATCCAGGGTGAACACCGGGGAGCTGTTTTTT
TRBD2	-	TRBV13	TRBJ2-1	CASSPSGMSSYNEQFF	TGTGCCAGCAGCCCTAGCGGGATGAGCTCCTACAATGAGCAGTTCTTC
-	-	TRBV30	TRBJ1-1	CAWSDGNTEAFF	TGTGCCTGGAGTGATGGAAACACTGAAGCTTTCTTT
TRBD2	once	TRBV27	TRBJ2-5	CASSLSTPWSGTQETQYF	TGTGCCAGCAGTTTATCCACCCCTTGGAGCGGGACCCAAGAGACCCAGTACTTC
-	once	TRBV28	TRBJ1-2	CASSLDRLRASYGYTF	TGTGCCAGCAGTTTAGACCGTCTAAGAGCCTCCTATGGCTACACCTTC
TRBD1	-	TRBV14	TRBJ2-1	CASSHRTGVEQFF	TGTGCCAGCAGCCACCGGACAGGGGTTGAGCAGTTCTTC
TRBD1	-	TRBV6-5	TRBJ2-3	CASSGQGRNTQYF	TGTGCCAGCAGTGGACAGGGGAGGAATACGCAGTATTTT
-	-	TRBV6-5	TRBJ1-2	CASSYSADTYGYTF	TGTGCCAGCAGTTACTCGGCAGATACCTATGGCTACACCTTC
TRBD1	-	TRBV7-9	TRBJ1-2	CASSLLMDRGNGYTF	TGTGCCAGCAGCCTCTTGATGGACAGGGGTAATGGCTACACCTTC
-	-	TRBV9	TRBJ2-3	CASSVATGGYSTDTQYF	TGTGCCAGCAGCGTGGCGACTGGTGGCTACAGCACAGATACGCAGTATTTT
-	-	TRBV30	TRBJ2-2	CAWMGKGLGTGELFF	TGTGCCTGGATGGGGAAGGGGCTTGGCACCGGGGAGCTGTTTTTT